This is a list of T cell receptor beta chains from one sample in a study of control samples from healthy donors and cancer patients. Generated by immunoSEQ multiplex PCR, the TCRdb table keeps only in-frame clones and is missing some. The profile shows 200,000 to 250,000 clones, roughly 94% of them singletons. Sequences were obtained from blood. These receptors were taken from a man aged 50 to 60 in good health. The CDR3 runs from the conserved cysteine through the conserved F or W. The D gene is left open where the match is weak. Clone size is not always given. Where it is, it says once, few, many or a class for expanded clones.

D: -
size: -
V: TRBV14
J: TRBJ1-6
CDR3: CASSSQGSNNSPLHF
DNA: TGTGCCAGCAGCTCTCAGGGTTCCAATAATTCACCCCTCCACTTT

D: -
size: -
V: TRBV3-1/TRBV3-2
J: TRBJ2-1
CDR3: CASSQETARGNEQFF
DNA: TGTGCCAGCAGCCAAGAGACAGCCCGAGGCAATGAGCAGTTCTTC

D: TRBD1
size: -
V: TRBV9
J: TRBJ1-6
CDR3: CASSLGQRSSYNSPLHF
DNA: TGTGCCAGCAGCTTGGGACAGAGGAGCTCCTATAATTCACCCCTCCACTTT

D: TRBD1
size: -
V: TRBV5-1
J: TRBJ2-2
CDR3: CASSPPGTGGSGELFF
DNA: TGCGCCAGCAGCCCTCCTGGGACAGGGGGCTCCGGGGAGCTGTTTTTT

D: TRBD2
size: -
V: TRBV30
J: TRBJ2-3
CDR3: CAWSGLAGDTQYF
DNA: TGTGCCTGGAGTGGACTAGCGGGTGATACGCAGTATTTT

D: TRBD1
size: -
V: TRBV30
J: TRBJ1-5
CDR3: CAWGATGGQPQHF
DNA: TGTGCCTGGGGCGCGACAGGGGGGCAGCCCCAGCATTTT

D: TRBD1
size: -
V: TRBV5-4
J: TRBJ1-1
CDR3: CASSSKTGENTEAFF
DNA: TGTGCCAGCAGCTCCAAGACAGGGGAGAACACTGAAGCTTTCTTT

D: TRBD1
size: -
V: TRBV11-3
J: TRBJ2-7
CDR3: CASSFGQGGSYEQYF
DNA: TGTGCCAGCAGCTTCGGACAGGGGGGCTCCTACGAGCAGTACTTC

D: -
size: -
V: TRBV7-9
J: TRBJ1-6
CDR3: CASSLVSGQTSPLHF
DNA: TGTGCCAGCAGCTTAGTATCGGGGCAAACTTCACCCCTCCACTTT

D: -
size: -
V: TRBV6-6
J: TRBJ1-1
CDR3: CASSYDGRGGTEAFF
DNA: TGTGCCAGCAGTTATGATGGCAGGGGCGGCACTGAAGCTTTCTTT

D: -
size: -
V: TRBV9
J: TRBJ2-1
CDR3: CASSVEGRGAANEQFF
DNA: TGTGCCAGCAGCGTAGAGGGCAGGGGGGCGGCCAATGAGCAGTTCTTC

D: -
size: -
V: TRBV5-1
J: TRBJ2-2
CDR3: CASSLAQANTGELFF
DNA: TGCGCCAGCAGCTTGGCACAGGCCAACACCGGGGAGCTGTTTTTT

D: TRBD1
size: -
V: TRBV18
J: TRBJ1-5
CDR3: CASSPRTPGQGKRTSNQPQHF
DNA: TGTGCCAGCTCACCACGCACTCCGGGACAGGGGAAACGTACGAGCAATCAGCCCCAGCATTTT

D: TRBD2
size: -
V: TRBV5-4
J: TRBJ2-1
CDR3: CASSPAGGNEQFF
DNA: TGTGCCAGCAGCCCGGCGGGGGGGAATGAGCAGTTCTTC

D: -
size: -
V: TRBV6-5
J: TRBJ2-2
CDR3: CASSYGGSNTGELFF
DNA: TGTGCCAGCAGTTACGGGGGATCGAACACCGGGGAGCTGTTTTTT

D: -
size: -
V: TRBV2
J: TRBJ1-1
CDR3: CASRLGGGTEAFF
DNA: TGTGCCAGCAGACTGGGGGGGGGCACTGAAGCTTTCTTT

D: -
size: once
V: TRBV18
J: TRBJ2-1
CDR3: CASSTSGSNEQFF
DNA: TGTGCCAGCTCAACCAGCGGTAGCAATGAGCAGTTCTTC

D: -
size: -
V: TRBV9
J: TRBJ1-5
CDR3: CASSVDGAGQPQHF
DNA: TGTGCCAGCAGCGTAGATGGGGCAGGGCAGCCCCAGCATTTT

D: -
size: -
V: TRBV7-2
J: TRBJ1-1
CDR3: CASSLRLADTEAFF
DNA: TGTGCCAGCAGCTTACGGCTAGCCGACACTGAAGCTTTCTTT

D: -
size: -
V: TRBV3-1/TRBV3-2
J: TRBJ1-2
CDR3: CASRSGEGGYTF
DNA: TGTGCCAGCAGATCAGGAGAAGGCGGCTACACCTTC

D: -
size: -
V: TRBV10-3
J: TRBJ2-5
CDR3: CAISGENQETQYF
DNA: TGTGCCATCAGCGGGGAAAACCAAGAGACCCAGTACTTC

D: TRBD1
size: -
V: TRBV3-1/TRBV3-2
J: TRBJ2-7
CDR3: CASSQPGPGGEQYF
DNA: TGTGCCAGCAGCCAACCGGGCCCAGGGGGCGAGCAGTACTTC

D: -
size: -
V: TRBV19
J: TRBJ1-1
CDR3: CASSTGGRTEAFF
DNA: TGTGCCAGTAGTACTGGGGGGCGAACTGAAGCTTTCTTT

D: -
size: -
V: TRBV4-2
J: TRBJ1-5
CDR3: CASSPQGRPPQHF
DNA: TGTGCCAGCAGCCCCCAAGGCCGGCCGCCCCAGCATTTT

D: TRBD2
size: -
V: TRBV11-2
J: TRBJ2-2
CDR3: CASSLGLAGAYGELFF
DNA: TGTGCCAGCAGCTTAGGTCTAGCGGGGGCCTACGGGGAGCTGTTTTTT

D: -
size: -
V: TRBV30
J: TRBJ1-6
CDR3: CAWSRPPGTENSPLHF
DNA: TGTGCCTGGAGTCGACCCCCCGGGACGGAAAATTCACCCCTCCACTTT

D: -
size: -
V: TRBV6-5
J: TRBJ1-5
CDR3: CASKIRGGVNQPQHF
DNA: TGTGCCAGTAAAATACGAGGGGGGGTCAATCAGCCCCAGCATTTT

D: -
size: -
V: TRBV24-1
J: TRBJ1-5
CDR3: CATGDTGRQPQHF
DNA: TGTGCCACCGGAGATACGGGGCGTCAGCCCCAGCATTTT

D: TRBD2
size: -
V: TRBV7-9
J: TRBJ2-1
CDR3: CASSPRLAGASSYNEQFF
DNA: TGTGCCAGCAGCCCGAGACTAGCGGGGGCGAGCTCCTACAATGAGCAGTTCTTC

D: -
size: -
V: TRBV28
J: TRBJ1-1
CDR3: CASSLPGRVAFF
DNA: TGTGCCAGCAGTCTTCCGGGACGGGTGGCTTTCTTT

D: TRBD2
size: -
V: TRBV3-1/TRBV3-2
J: TRBJ2-7
CDR3: CASSPRGLPYEQYF
DNA: TGTGCCAGCAGCCCGCGGGGGTTGCCCTACGAGCAGTACTTC

D: -
size: -
V: TRBV3-1/TRBV3-2
J: TRBJ1-1
CDR3: CASKAKDRETEAFF
DNA: TGTGCCAGCAAAGCCAAAGATAGGGAGACTGAAGCTTTCTTT

D: TRBD1
size: -
V: TRBV5-4
J: TRBJ1-2
CDR3: CASSPDRERGYTF
DNA: TGTGCCAGCAGTCCAGACAGGGAGCGCGGCTACACCTTC

D: -
size: -
V: TRBV5-4
J: TRBJ2-3
CDR3: CASSSRTETDTQYF
DNA: TGTGCCAGCAGCTCCCGGACAGAAACAGATACGCAGTATTTT

D: -
size: -
V: TRBV5-1
J: TRBJ1-3
CDR3: CASSLGAESNTIYF
DNA: TGCGCCAGCAGCTTGGGGGCAGAATCGAACACCATATATTTT

D: TRBD1
size: -
V: TRBV19
J: TRBJ1-2
CDR3: CASSSLGQGPYGYTF
DNA: TGTGCCAGTAGTTCGCTGGGACAGGGACCCTATGGCTACACCTTC

D: TRBD1
size: -
V: TRBV19
J: TRBJ2-3
CDR3: CASRVDRGRDTQYF
DNA: TGTGCCAGTAGGGTGGACAGGGGTAGAGATACGCAGTATTTT

D: -
size: once
V: TRBV7-7
J: TRBJ2-1
CDR3: CASSLGSDRSYNEQFF
DNA: TGTGCCAGCAGCTTAGGAAGTGACAGGTCCTACAATGAGCAGTTCTTC

D: TRBD1
size: -
V: TRBV5-1
J: TRBJ2-7
CDR3: CASTGTGFNEQYF
DNA: TGCGCCAGCACCGGGACAGGGTTCAACGAGCAGTACTTC

D: -
size: -
V: TRBV27
J: TRBJ2-7
CDR3: CASSPGFYEQYF
DNA: TGTGCCAGCAGTCCAGGGTTTTACGAGCAGTACTTC

D: -
size: -
V: TRBV18
J: TRBJ2-2
CDR3: CASSPGTATGELFF
DNA: TGTGCCAGCTCACCGGGGACGGCCACCGGGGAGCTGTTTTTT

D: TRBD1
size: -
V: TRBV27
J: TRBJ1-2
CDR3: CASKVTGTNGYTF
DNA: TGTGCCAGCAAGGTGACAGGGACCAACGGCTACACCTTC

D: -
size: -
V: TRBV9
J: TRBJ2-7
CDR3: CASSVRDAFSYEQYF
DNA: TGTGCCAGCAGCGTCCGGGACGCCTTCTCCTACGAGCAGTACTTC

D: -
size: -
V: TRBV19
J: TRBJ1-2
CDR3: CASSMKTNYGYTF
DNA: TGTGCCAGTAGTATGAAAACTAACTATGGCTACACCTTC

D: -
size: once
V: TRBV7-3
J: TRBJ1-1
CDR3: CASRLGPANTEAFF
DNA: TGTGCCAGCAGGCTCGGTCCCGCGAACACTGAAGCTTTCTTT

D: TRBD1
size: -
V: TRBV28
J: TRBJ2-2
CDR3: CASSPFPGQGSNTGELFF
DNA: TGTGCCAGCAGCCCCTTCCCGGGACAGGGCTCGAACACCGGGGAGCTGTTTTTT

D: -
size: -
V: TRBV11-2
J: TRBJ2-7
CDR3: CASSLNLGQIPAEQYF
DNA: TGTGCCAGCAGCTTAAATCTCGGACAGATCCCAGCCGAGCAGTACTTC